The 14 T cell receptor beta chains presented below share a single source sample, sequenced in a study of blood T cell repertoires in COVID-19. TCRdb keeps only in-frame clones here, not all; method: immunoSEQ multiplex PCR. The repertoire holds hundreds of thousands of clones, with 85% as singletons. The sequenced material came from PBMCs or T cells enriched from blood (not recorded which). Every receptor here comes from a woman aged 50 to 60 who had recovered from COVID-19.

The V gene is TRBV3-1 (or the pseudogene TRBV3-2), the J gene TRBJ1-4; 12 nucleotides match TRBD1. Germline CDR1 is LGHDT and CDR2 is YNNKEL (reference sequence). The CDR3 has 16 amino acids. J was trimmed by 8 bases and V by 0 bases; bases with no gene match: 4. CDR3 amino acids: CASSQDLGTGGEKLFF. The CDR3 DNA follows: TGTGCCAGCAGCCAAGATCTAGGGACAGGGGGCGAAAAACTGTTTTTT.

V is TRBV20-1 and J is TRBJ1-5; D remains ambiguous. This CDR3 is built from 13 residues. V was cut by 3 bases and J by 3 bases, with 9 bases left in between. Germline-derived CDR1 and CDR2 are DFQATT and SNEGSKA (reference sequence). CDR3 loop: CSASVQPNQPQHF. The CDR3 nucleotides read TGCAGTGCTAGTGTACAGCCCAATCAGCCCCAGCATTTT.

A single count supports this clone. V is TRBV18 and J is TRBJ2-2, with 15 bases matching TRBD2. Germline V lookup: CDR1 KGHSH, CDR2 LQKENI. CDR3 length: 18 residues. J lost 0 bases, V lost 5 bases, and 4 bases had no gene match. In DNA, the CDR3 is TGTGCCAGCTCAAGGGGACTAGCGGGAGGATCGAACACCGGGGAGCTGTTTTTT. Its translation: CASSRGLAGGSNTGELFF.

The genes are TRBV7-8 and TRBJ2-5; D is ambiguous. Trimming removed 5 bases from V and 2 bases from J, with 12 bases in between. This CDR3 spans 14 amino acids. Germline CDR1 is SGHVS and CDR2 is FQNEAQ. CDR3 nucleotide sequence: TGTGCCAGCAGCCTCCGCTCAGGACAAGAGACCCAGTACTTC. Amino acids: CASSLRSGQETQYF.

V and J are TRBV7-9 and TRBJ2-7; TRBD2 might be the D (5 bases). The CDR3 length is 12 residues. The germline V and J ends were trimmed by 3 bases and 7 bases, with 10 bases remaining between them. The germline V gene has CDR1 SEHNR and CDR2 FQNEAQ (reference sequence). The CDR3 loop is CASSFPTGEQYF. The CDR3 bases are TGTGCCAGCAGCTTCCCAACGGGAGAGCAGTACTTC.

This chain uses TRBV29-1 with TRBJ2-5; 12 bases map to TRBD2. Germline CDR1 is SQVTM and CDR2 is ANQGSEA. The CDR3 is 22 amino acids. Trimming removed 5 bases from V and 1 base from J; junction bases left unmatched: 26. CDR3 in amino acids: CSVLSGQGLSSGRAESQETQYF. The CDR3 DNA reads TGCAGCGTTTTATCGGGACAGGGACTATCTAGCGGGAGGGCAGAGAGCCAAGAGACCCAGTACTTC.

V and J are TRBV5-1 and TRBJ1-3; possible D gene TRBD1, 5 bases. Between the trimmed V and J ends, which lost 2 bases and 0 bases, there was a span of 9 bases. CDR3 length: 15 amino acids. CDR1 SGHRS and CDR2 YFSETQ come from the germline V gene. This chain's CDR3 is CASSLDSNSGNTIYF. In DNA form, the CDR3 reads TGCGCCAGCAGCTTAGACAGCAACTCTGGAAACACCATATATTTT.

The gene calls are TRBV28 and TRBJ1-1, with a possible D match to TRBD1 (6 bases). In germline, CDR1 is MDHEN, CDR2 SYDVKM. The ends were cut back, 7 bases at V and 5 bases at J, with 14 bases in the middle. This CDR3 is built from 13 residues. DNA of the CDR3: TGTGCCAGCACCGGCAGGGGCTTTACTGAAGCTTTCTTT. Its translation is CASTGRGFTEAFF.

The CDR3 is CASSLGPGSDYEQYF. The CDR3 bases are TGTGCCAGCAGCTTAGGTCCAGGGTCAGACTACGAGCAGTACTTC. This chain links TRBV7-9 with TRBJ2-7; TRBD1 is a possible D gene (5 bases). Germline V gene lookup returns CDR1 SEHNR and CDR2 FQNEAQ (reference sequence). The V end lost 1 base, the J end lost 3 bases, and 13 bases lay between the germline ends. This CDR3 region has 15 residues. Drawing the rest from reference TRBV7-9 and TRBJ2-7, the complete variable domain is DTGVSQNPRHKITKRGQNVTFRCDPISEHNRLYWYRQTLGQGPEFLTYFQNEAQLEKSRLLSDRFSAERPKGSFSTLEIQRTEQGDSAMYLCASSLGPGSDYEQYFGPGTRLTVT.

This chain joins TRBV19 and TRBJ1-2; the D is unclear. V gave up 4 bases and J gave up 8 bases, with 20 bases separating them. From germline, CDR1 is LNHDA and CDR2 SQIVND (reference sequence). This CDR3 has 15 amino acids. CDR3 nucleotide sequence: TGTGCCAGTAGTACCCGGTCCGACTCAATAGAAGGCTACACCTTC. Protein: CASSTRSDSIEGYTF. The full variable domain, in which reference TRBV19 and TRBJ1-2 provide the parts outside the CDR3, is DGGITQSPKYLFRKEGQNVTLSCEQNLNHDAMYWYRQDPGQGLRLIYYSQIVNDFQKGDIAEGYSVSREKKESFPLTVTSAQKNPTAFYLCASSTRSDSIEGYTFGSGTRLTVV.

The chain couples TRBV19 to TRBJ2-1, with 9 bases aligning to TRBD2. CDR3 length: 16 amino acids. Germline assignment: CDR1 LNHDA and CDR2 SQIVND (reference sequence). J lost 4 bases, V lost 2 bases, and 6 bases had no gene match. Here the CDR3 reads CASSIYGGGVYNEQFF. The CDR3 DNA is TGTGCCAGTAGTATATACGGCGGGGGGGTTTACAATGAGCAGTTCTTC.

This chain connects TRBV28 to TRBJ1-1, with D perhaps TRBD1 (6 bases). Germline assignment: CDR1 MDHEN and CDR2 SYDVKM. CDR3 length equals 13 residues. V was cut by 1 base and J by 12 bases, with 15 bases left in between. CDR3 nucleotide sequence: TGTGCCAGCAGTTTATTTGAGGAGACAGGTTCTTTCTTT. It codes for CASSLFEETGSFF.

The chain uses TRBV28 and TRBJ2-3; D might be TRBD1 (6 bases). Trimming took off 9 bases at V and 1 base at J, with 11 bases between the two ends. This CDR3 spans 13 amino acids. The V gene's germline CDR1 is MDHEN and CDR2 SYDVKM. The CDR3 loop is CASRGYGTDTQYF. The DNA for the CDR3 is TGTGCCAGTAGGGGGTACGGCACAGATACGCAGTATTTT.

This clone came up a few times. The rearrangement uses TRBV5-6 and TRBJ1-1; D call uncertain. This CDR3 has 16 residues. The V gene's germline CDR1 is SGHDT and CDR2 YYEEEE. V shed 3 bases and J shed 0 bases, with 15 bases lying between them. The CDR3 sequence: CASSSSTDTLNTEAFF. CDR3 in DNA: TGTGCCAGCAGCTCCTCTACCGACACATTGAACACTGAAGCTTTCTTT.